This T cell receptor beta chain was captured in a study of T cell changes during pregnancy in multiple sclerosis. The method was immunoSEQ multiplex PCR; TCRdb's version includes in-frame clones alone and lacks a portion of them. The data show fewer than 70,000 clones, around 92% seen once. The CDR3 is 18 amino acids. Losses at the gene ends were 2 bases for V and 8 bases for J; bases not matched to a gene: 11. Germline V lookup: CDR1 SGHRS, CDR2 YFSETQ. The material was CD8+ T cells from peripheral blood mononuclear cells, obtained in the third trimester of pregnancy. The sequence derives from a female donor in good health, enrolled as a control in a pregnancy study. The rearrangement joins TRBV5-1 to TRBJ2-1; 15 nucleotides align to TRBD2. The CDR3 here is CASSFPGTSGGPEDEQFF. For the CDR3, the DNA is TGCGCCAGCAGCTTTCCCGGGACTAGCGGGGGGCCAGAGGATGAGCAGTTCTTC. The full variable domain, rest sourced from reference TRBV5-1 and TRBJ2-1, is KAGVTQTPRYLIKTRGQQVTLSCSPISGHRSVSWYQQTPGQGLQFLFEYFSETQRNKGNFPGRFSGRQFSNSRSEMNVSTLELGDSALYLCASSFPGTSGGPEDEQFFGPGTRLTVL.